This T cell receptor (beta chain) originates from a study of response to subunit inactivated influenza vaccine. A note on this clonotype: Antigen: not known.

Per the germline V gene, CDR1 is SQVTM and CDR2 is ANQGSEA. V was shortened by 7 bases and J by 5 bases, with 17 bases between the two germline ends. This CDR3 has 13 residues. Notes on the study in general: It was suggested by the authors that few new T cells are recruited by each seasonal influenza vaccination.

TCRdb independently ran MiXCR on the RT-PCR reads; one entry per CDR3 protein. The sample includes hundreds of thousands of distinct CDR3 sequences, approximately 15% seen only once; the top ten take approximately 10%. The specimen comprised PBMCs from blood, sampled 12 days after vaccination. The TCR comes from a man in his fifties who received an inactivated influenza vaccine. The chain recombines TRBV29-1 with TRBJ1-1; tentative D call: TRBD1 (5 bases). Here the CDR3 DNA reads TGCAGCGCCGGCGGGGGATCGGGGACTGAAGCTTTCTTT. This translates into CSAGGGSGTEAFF. The full variable domain, completed using reference TRBV29-1 and TRBJ1-1, is SAVISQKPSRDICQRGTSLTIQCQVDSQVTMMFWYRQQPGQSLTLIATANQGSEATYESGFVIDKFPISRPNLTFSTLTVSNMSPEDSSIYLCSAGGGSGTEAFFGQGTRLTVV.